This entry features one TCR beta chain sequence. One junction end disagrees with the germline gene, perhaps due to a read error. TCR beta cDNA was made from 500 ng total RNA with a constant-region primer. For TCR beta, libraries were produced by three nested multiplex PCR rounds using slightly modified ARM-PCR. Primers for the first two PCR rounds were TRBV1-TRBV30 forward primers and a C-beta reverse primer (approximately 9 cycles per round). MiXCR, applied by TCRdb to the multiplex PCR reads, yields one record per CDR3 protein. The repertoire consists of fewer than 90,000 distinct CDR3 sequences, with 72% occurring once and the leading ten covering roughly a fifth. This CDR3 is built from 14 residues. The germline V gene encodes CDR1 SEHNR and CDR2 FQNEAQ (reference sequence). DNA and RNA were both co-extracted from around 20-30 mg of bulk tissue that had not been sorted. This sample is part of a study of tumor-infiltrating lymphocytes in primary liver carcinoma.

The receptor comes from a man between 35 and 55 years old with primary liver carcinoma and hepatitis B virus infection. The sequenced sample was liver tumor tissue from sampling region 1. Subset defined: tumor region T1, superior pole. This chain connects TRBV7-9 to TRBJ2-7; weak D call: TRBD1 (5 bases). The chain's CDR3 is CARSLGDYSYEQYF. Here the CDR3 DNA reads TGTGCCAGAAGCTTAGGGGATTATTCCTACGAGCAGTACTTC. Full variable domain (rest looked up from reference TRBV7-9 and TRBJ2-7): DTGVSQNPRHKITKRGQNVTFRCDPISEHNRLYWYRQTLGQGPEFLTYFQNEAQLEKSRLLSDRFSAERPKGSFSTLEIQRTEQGDSAMYLCARSLGDYSYEQYFGPGTRLTVT.